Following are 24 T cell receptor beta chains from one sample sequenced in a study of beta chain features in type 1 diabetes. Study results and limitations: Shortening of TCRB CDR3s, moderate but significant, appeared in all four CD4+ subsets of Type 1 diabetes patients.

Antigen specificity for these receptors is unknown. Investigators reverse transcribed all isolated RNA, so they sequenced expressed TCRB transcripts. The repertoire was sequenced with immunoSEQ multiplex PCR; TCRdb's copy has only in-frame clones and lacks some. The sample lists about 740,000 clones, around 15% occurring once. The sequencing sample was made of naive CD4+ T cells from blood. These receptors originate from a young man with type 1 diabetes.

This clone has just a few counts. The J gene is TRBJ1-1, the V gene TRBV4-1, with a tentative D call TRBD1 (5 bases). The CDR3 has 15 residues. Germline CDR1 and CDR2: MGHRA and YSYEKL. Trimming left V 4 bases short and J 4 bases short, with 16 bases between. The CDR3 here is CASSPGQGPGTEAFF. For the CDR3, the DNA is TGCGCCAGCAGCCCGGGGCAGGGTCCGGGCACTGAAGCTTTCTTT.

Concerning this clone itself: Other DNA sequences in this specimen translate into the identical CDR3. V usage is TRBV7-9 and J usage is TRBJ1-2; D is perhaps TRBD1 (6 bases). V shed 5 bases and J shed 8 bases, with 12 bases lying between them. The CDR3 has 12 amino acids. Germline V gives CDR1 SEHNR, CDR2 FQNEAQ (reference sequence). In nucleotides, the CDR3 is TGTGCCAGCAGCCCACAGGGAAGCGGCTACACCTTC. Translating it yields CASSPQGSGYTF.

The CDR3: CASSSGTGAYNEQFF. The CDR3 DNA is TGTGCCAGCAGCTCCGGGACAGGGGCGTACAATGAGCAGTTCTTC. V gene TRBV7-6 combines with J gene TRBJ2-1; 10 bases line up with TRBD1. CDR3 size: 15 residues. The J segment lost 4 bases and the V segment lost 4 bases, leaving 4 bases of the junction unmatched. CDR1 SGHVS and CDR2 FNYEAQ come from the germline V gene.

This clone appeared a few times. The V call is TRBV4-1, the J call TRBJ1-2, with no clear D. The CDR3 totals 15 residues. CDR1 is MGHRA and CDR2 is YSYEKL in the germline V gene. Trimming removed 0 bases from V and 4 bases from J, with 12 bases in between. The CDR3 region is CASSQDNPNTYGYTF. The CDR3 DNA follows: TGCGCCAGCAGCCAAGATAACCCGAACACCTATGGCTACACCTTC.

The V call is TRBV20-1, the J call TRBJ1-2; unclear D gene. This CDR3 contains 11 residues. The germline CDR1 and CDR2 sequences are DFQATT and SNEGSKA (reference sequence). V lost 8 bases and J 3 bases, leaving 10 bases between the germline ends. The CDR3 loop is CSTGTHYGYTF. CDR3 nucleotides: TGCAGTACGGGAACTCACTATGGCTACACCTTC.

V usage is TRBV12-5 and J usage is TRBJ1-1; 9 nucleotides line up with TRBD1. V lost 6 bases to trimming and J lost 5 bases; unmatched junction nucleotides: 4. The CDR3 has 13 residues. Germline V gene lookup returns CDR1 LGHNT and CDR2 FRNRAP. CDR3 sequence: CASGLGQGTEAFF. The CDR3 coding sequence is TGTGCTAGTGGCCTCGGACAGGGGACTGAAGCTTTCTTT.

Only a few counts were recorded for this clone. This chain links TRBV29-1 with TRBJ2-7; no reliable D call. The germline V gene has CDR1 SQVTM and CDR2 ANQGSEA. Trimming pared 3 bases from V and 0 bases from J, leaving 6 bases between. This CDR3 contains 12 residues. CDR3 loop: CSVDSPSYEQYF. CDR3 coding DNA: TGCAGCGTTGATTCACCCTCCTACGAGCAGTACTTC.

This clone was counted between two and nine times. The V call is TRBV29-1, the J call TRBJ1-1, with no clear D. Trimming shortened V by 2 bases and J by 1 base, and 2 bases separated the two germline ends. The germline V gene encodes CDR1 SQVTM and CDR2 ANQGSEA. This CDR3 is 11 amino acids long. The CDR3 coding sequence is TGCAGCGTTGAAACGAACACTGAAGCTTTCTTT. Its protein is CSVETNTEAFF.

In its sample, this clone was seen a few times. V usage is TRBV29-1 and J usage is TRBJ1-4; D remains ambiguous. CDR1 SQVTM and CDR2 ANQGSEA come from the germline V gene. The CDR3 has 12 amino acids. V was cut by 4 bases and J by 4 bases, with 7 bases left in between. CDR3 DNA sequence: TGCAGCGTTGCCGGACTTAATGAAAAACTGTTTTTT. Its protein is CSVAGLNEKLFF.

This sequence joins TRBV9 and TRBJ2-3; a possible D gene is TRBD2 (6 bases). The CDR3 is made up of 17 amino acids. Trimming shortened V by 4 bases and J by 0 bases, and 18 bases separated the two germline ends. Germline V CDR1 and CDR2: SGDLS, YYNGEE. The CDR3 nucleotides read TGTGCCAGCAGCAACGGGGGAGGACTTCCTAGCACAGATACGCAGTATTTT. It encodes CASSNGGGLPSTDTQYF.

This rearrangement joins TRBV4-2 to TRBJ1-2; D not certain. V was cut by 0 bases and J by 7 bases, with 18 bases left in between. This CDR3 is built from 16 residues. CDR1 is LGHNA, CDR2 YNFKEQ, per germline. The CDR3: CASSQDAGVTSPGYTF. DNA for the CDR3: TGTGCCAGCAGCCAAGACGCAGGAGTTACGTCCCCTGGCTACACCTTC.

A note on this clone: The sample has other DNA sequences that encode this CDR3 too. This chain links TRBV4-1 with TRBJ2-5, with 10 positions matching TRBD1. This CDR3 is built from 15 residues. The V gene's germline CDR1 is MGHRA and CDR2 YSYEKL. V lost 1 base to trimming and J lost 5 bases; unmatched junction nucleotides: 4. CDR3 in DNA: TGCGCCAGCAGCCAAGGACAGGGGGCAAGGGAGACCCAGTACTTC. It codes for CASSQGQGARETQYF.

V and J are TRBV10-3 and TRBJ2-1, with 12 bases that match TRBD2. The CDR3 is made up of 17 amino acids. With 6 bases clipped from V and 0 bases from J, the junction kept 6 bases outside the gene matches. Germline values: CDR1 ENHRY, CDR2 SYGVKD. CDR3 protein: CAISRLAGAASYNEQFF. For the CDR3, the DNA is TGTGCCATCAGCCGACTAGCGGGGGCCGCCTCCTACAATGAGCAGTTCTTC.

The CDR3: CASSIGKAYNSPLHF. CDR3 DNA: TGTGCCAGTAGTATAGGGAAGGCCTATAATTCACCCCTCCACTTT. V is TRBV19 and J is TRBJ1-6, with D unclear. The V end lost 1 base, the J end lost 2 bases, and 6 bases lay between the germline ends. Per the germline V gene, CDR1 is LNHDA and CDR2 is SQIVND (reference sequence). This CDR3 has 15 residues. The complete variable domain, with remaining parts taken from reference TRBV19 and TRBJ1-6, reads DGGITQSPKYLFRKEGQNVTLSCEQNLNHDAMYWYRQDPGQGLRLIYYSQIVNDFQKGDIAEGYSVSREKKESFPLTVTSAQKNPTAFYLCASSIGKAYNSPLHFGNGTRLTVT.

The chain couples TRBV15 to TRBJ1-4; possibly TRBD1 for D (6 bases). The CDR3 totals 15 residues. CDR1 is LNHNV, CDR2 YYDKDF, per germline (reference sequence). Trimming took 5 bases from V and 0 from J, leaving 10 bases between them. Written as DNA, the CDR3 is TGTGCCACCAGCGGACAGTCTGCAACTAATGAAAAACTGTTTTTT. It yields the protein CATSGQSATNEKLFF.

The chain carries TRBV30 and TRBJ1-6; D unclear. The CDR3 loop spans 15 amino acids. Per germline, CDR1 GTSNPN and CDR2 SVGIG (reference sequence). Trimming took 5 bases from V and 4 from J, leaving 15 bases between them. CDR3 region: CAWAGTLLYNSPLHF. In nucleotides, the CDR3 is TGTGCCTGGGCGGGCACATTACTTTATAATTCACCCCTCCACTTT.

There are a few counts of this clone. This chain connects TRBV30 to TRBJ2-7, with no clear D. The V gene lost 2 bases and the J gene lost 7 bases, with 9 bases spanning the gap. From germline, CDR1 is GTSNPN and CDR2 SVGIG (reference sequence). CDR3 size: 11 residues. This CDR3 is CAWSPAGEQYF. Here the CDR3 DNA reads TGTGCCTGGAGTCCCGCCGGGGAGCAGTACTTC. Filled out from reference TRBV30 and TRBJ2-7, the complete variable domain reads SQTIHQWPATLVQPVGSPLSLECTVEGTSNPNLYWYRQAAGRGLQLLFYSVGIGQISSEVPQNLSASRPQDRQFILSSKKLLLSDSGFYLCAWSPAGEQYFGPGTRLTVT.

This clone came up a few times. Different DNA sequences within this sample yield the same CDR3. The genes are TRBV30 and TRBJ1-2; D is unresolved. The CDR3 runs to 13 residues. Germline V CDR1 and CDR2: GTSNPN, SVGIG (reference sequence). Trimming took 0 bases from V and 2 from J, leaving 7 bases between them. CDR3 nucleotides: TGTGCCTGGAGTGTACGCACGAACTATGGCTACACCTTC. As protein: CAWSVRTNYGYTF.

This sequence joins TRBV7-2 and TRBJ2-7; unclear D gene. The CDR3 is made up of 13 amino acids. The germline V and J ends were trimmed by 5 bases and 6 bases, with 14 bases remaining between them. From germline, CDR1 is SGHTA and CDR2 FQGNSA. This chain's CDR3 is CASSRTLVSEQYF. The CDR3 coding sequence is TGTGCCAGCAGCCGAACCCTAGTGAGCGAGCAGTACTTC.

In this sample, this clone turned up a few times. The CDR3 DNA follows: TGCGCCAGCAGCTCCCCCCCGGAGGCCTCTGGGGCCAACGTCCTGACTTTC. Translated: CASSSPPEASGANVLTF. The chain employs TRBV4-1 and TRBJ2-6; perhaps TRBD2 as D (5 bases). The CDR3 contains 17 residues. Trimming removed 5 bases at V and 0 bases at J, with 14 bases between. Germline CDR1 is MGHRA and CDR2 is YSYEKL.

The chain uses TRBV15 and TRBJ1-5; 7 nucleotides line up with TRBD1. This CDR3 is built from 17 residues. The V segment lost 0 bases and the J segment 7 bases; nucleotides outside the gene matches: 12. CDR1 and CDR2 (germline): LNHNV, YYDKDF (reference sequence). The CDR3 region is CATSRDFGGTVGQPQHF. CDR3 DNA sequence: TGTGCCACCAGCAGAGATTTCGGGGGGACAGTAGGGCAGCCCCAGCATTTT.

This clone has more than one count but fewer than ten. The CDR3 sequence is CASSDMDSGNTIYF. The CDR3 bases are TGTGCCAGCTCGGACATGGACTCTGGAAACACCATATATTTT. The gene calls are TRBV18 and TRBJ1-3, with a weak D call TRBD1 (5 bases). The CDR3 covers 14 residues. Trimming stripped 6 bases from V and 0 bases from J, with 9 bases between. Germline CDR1 reads KGHSH; CDR2 reads LQKENI.

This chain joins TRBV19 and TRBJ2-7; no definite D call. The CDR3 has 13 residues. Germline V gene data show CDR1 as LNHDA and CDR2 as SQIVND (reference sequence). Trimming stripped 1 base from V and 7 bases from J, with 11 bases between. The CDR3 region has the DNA TGTGCCAGTAGTATAGTTTCCTCGGCGGAGCAGTACTTC. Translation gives CASSIVSSAEQYF. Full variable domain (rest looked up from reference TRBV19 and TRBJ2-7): DGGITQSPKYLFRKEGQNVTLSCEQNLNHDAMYWYRQDPGQGLRLIYYSQIVNDFQKGDIAEGYSVSREKKESFPLTVTSAQKNPTAFYLCASSIVSSAEQYFGPGTRLTVT.

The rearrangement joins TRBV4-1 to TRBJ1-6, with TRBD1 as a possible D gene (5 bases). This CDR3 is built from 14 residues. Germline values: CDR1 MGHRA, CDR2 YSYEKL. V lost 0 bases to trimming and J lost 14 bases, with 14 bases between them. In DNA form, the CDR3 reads TGCGCCAGCAGCCAAGAATCGAAGGCCAGGGCCCTCCACTTT. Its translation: CASSQESKARALHF.